The 24 T cell receptor beta chains below all came from one sample that was sequenced in a study of blood T cell repertoires in COVID-19. Here immunoSEQ multiplex PCR was the method, and the copy in TCRdb shows in-frame clones only, minus some. This sample has 110,000 to 150,000 clones, with 75% to 90% found just once. Sequencing used peripheral blood. The receptors shown here come from a man in his sixties with active or convalescent COVID-19.

This clone was picked up a small number of times. The chain employs TRBV6-4 and TRBJ2-1, with D possibly TRBD1 on 6 matching bases. This CDR3 has 17 residues. With 5 bases removed from V and 0 bases from J, the gap between germline ends came to 17 bases. The V gene's germline CDR1 is MRHNA and CDR2 SNTAGT. The CDR3 DNA reads TGTGCCAGCAGTCAAAAGACAGGCTCCCGCTCCTACAATGAGCAGTTCTTC. This encodes CASSQKTGSRSYNEQFF.

The genes are TRBV5-4 and TRBJ2-1, with a possible D match to TRBD2 (5 bases). Trimming shortened V by 0 bases and J by 6 bases, and 13 bases separated the two germline ends. The germline CDR1 and CDR2 sequences are SGHNT and YYREEE (reference sequence). There are 15 residues in the CDR3. The CDR3 coding sequence is TGTGCCAGCAGCTTGGGTGTGCTAGAGGGCAATGAGCAGTTCTTC. Translated, it gives CASSLGVLEGNEQFF.

The V call is TRBV18, the J call TRBJ1-1; D uncertain. This CDR3 spans 15 amino acids. Trimming removed 3 bases at V and 2 bases at J, with 13 bases between. The germline CDR1 and CDR2 sequences are KGHSH and LQKENI. The CDR3, as DNA: TGTGCCAGCTCACCTATGCGTTCCGCTAACACTGAAGCTTTCTTT. Translated: CASSPMRSANTEAFF.

The J gene is TRBJ2-1, the V gene TRBV18; no clear D gene. The CDR3 runs to 14 residues. V shed 3 bases and J shed 4 bases, with 10 bases lying between them. CDR1 and CDR2 (germline): KGHSH, LQKENI. DNA for the CDR3: TGTGCCAGCTCACCCCCAGGATTATACAATGAGCAGTTCTTC. Its translation: CASSPPGLYNEQFF.

V gene TRBV7-2 combines with J gene TRBJ1-2; 7 bases agree with TRBD1. CDR1 SGHTA and CDR2 FQGNSA come from the germline V gene. V lost 5 bases and J lost 6; bases outside the gene matches: 6. The CDR3 is 13 amino acids. The CDR3 sequence: CASSTDRVDGYTF. For the CDR3, the DNA is TGTGCCAGCAGCACCGACAGGGTCGATGGCTACACCTTC.

This rearrangement joins TRBV7-3 to TRBJ1-1; D might be TRBD1 (5 bases). The CDR3 sequence is 14 residues long. Germline V lookup: CDR1 SGHTA, CDR2 FQGTGA. Deletions cut 2 bases from V and 1 base from J, with 8 bases between. CDR3 residues: CASSLAGGNTEAFF. The CDR3 nucleotides read TGTGCCAGCAGCTTAGCGGGGGGGAACACTGAAGCTTTCTTT.

The J gene is TRBJ2-5, the V gene TRBV10-3, with 8 bases lining up with TRBD2. The CDR3 is 14 amino acids. V was pared by 6 bases and J by 5 bases, with 8 bases of the junction left unmatched. Germline CDR1 ENHRY, CDR2 SYGVKD. The CDR3 spells CAISRSAGEETQYF. The CDR3 nucleotides are TGTGCCATCAGCAGGTCAGCGGGAGAGGAGACCCAGTACTTC.

This clone occurred a few times. The chain joins TRBV7-7 to TRBJ2-3; no clear D. Germline loops: CDR1 SSHAT, CDR2 FNYEAQ (reference sequence). This CDR3 is built from 13 residues. The V and J ends lost 5 bases and 6 bases respectively, with 12 bases between them. The chain's CDR3 is CASSSRHLDTQYF. DNA of the CDR3: TGTGCCAGCAGCAGCAGACATCTCGATACGCAGTATTTT.

This clone showed up just once. The rearrangement joins TRBV6-5 to TRBJ2-3, with 8 bases fitting TRBD1. The CDR3 is made up of 14 amino acids. V was pared by 8 bases and J by 3 bases, with 7 bases of the junction left unmatched. Germline lookup yields CDR1 MNHEY and CDR2 SVGAGI. The CDR3 here is CASGEQGGTDTQYF. The CDR3 region has the DNA TGTGCCAGCGGGGAACAGGGGGGAACAGATACGCAGTATTTT.

The chain uses TRBV3-1 (or the pseudogene TRBV3-2) and TRBJ1-2; 7 bases map to TRBD1. The CDR3 is 12 residues long. V was pared by 5 bases and J by 8 bases, with 5 bases of the junction left unmatched. CDR1 is LGHDT and CDR2 is YNNKEL in the germline V gene (reference sequence). CDR3 protein: CASSSTGEGYTF. CDR3 bases: TGTGCCAGCAGCTCTACAGGGGAAGGCTACACCTTC.

This clone was seen just once. The genes are TRBV7-6 and TRBJ2-2; TRBD2 aligns across 10 bases. Germline V CDR1 and CDR2: SGHVS, FNYEAQ. CDR3 length: 17 residues. J was trimmed by 5 bases and V by 1 base; bases with no gene match: 7. DNA for the CDR3: TGTGCCAGCAGCTTAGAAACTAGCGGGGAAGCTACCGGGGAGCTGTTTTTT. Its protein product is CASSLETSGEATGELFF.

This chain links TRBV30 with TRBJ1-5, with D possibly being TRBD1 (5 bases). The CDR3 has 18 residues. The V and J ends lost 5 bases and 0 bases respectively, with 23 bases between them. CDR1 and CDR2 from the germline V gene are GTSNPN and SVGIG (reference sequence). The CDR3 nucleotides are TGTGCCTGGTTTCCCATGGCAGGGCTTACCCTTAGCAATCAGCCCCAGCATTTT. Its translation is CAWFPMAGLTLSNQPQHF.

V and J are TRBV5-4 and TRBJ2-1; TRBD1 matches at 7 bases. V shed 0 bases, J shed 2 bases, and the junction held 2 bases outside the gene matches. Looked up from germline, CDR1 is SGHNT and CDR2 is YYREEE (reference sequence). CDR3 size: 15 residues. CDR3 loop: CASSLARGTYNEQFF. CDR3 DNA: TGTGCCAGCAGCTTGGCCAGGGGGACCTACAATGAGCAGTTCTTC.

The chain has TRBV12-2 and TRBJ1-2. TRBV12-2 is marked as a pseudogene. This CDR3 region has 19 residues. CDR3 in amino acids: CASRSQPLPRGGADYGYTF. CDR3 nucleotides: TGTGCAAGTCGCTCCCAGCCGCTCCCCCGCGGGGGCGCAGACTATGGCTACACCTTC.

The chain links TRBV7-8 to TRBJ2-7; 7 bases map to TRBD2. The ends lost 0 bases at V and 2 bases at J; junction bases unmatched: 16. The CDR3 totals 19 residues. Germline V CDR1 and CDR2: SGHVS, FQNEAQ. CDR3 sequence (DNA): TGTGCCAGCAGCTTAGCGCTTGGCGGGAGTAGGGAGGCGCCCTACGAGCAGTACTTC. Amino acid sequence: CASSLALGGSREAPYEQYF.

The chain carries TRBV19 and TRBJ1-6; TRBD1 matches at 10 bases. The CDR3 is 17 amino acids. The V gene end was trimmed by 1 base and the J gene end by 8 bases; junction bases not matched to a gene: 8. The germline gives CDR1 LNHDA, CDR2 SQIVND (reference sequence). CDR3 in amino acids: CASSIADRGLGDSPLHF. In nucleotides, the CDR3 is TGTGCCAGTAGTATAGCCGACAGGGGGCTGGGTGATTCACCCCTCCACTTT.

The V gene is TRBV5-1, the J gene TRBJ1-2; 9 bases align to TRBD1. This CDR3 region has 16 residues. V gave up 1 base and J gave up 4 bases; unmatched junction bases: 8. In germline, CDR1 is SGHRS, CDR2 YFSETQ. CDR3 DNA sequence: TGCGCCAGCAGCTTGAGCACAGGGGGCCCGAGCTATGGCTACACCTTC. Protein: CASSLSTGGPSYGYTF.

The V call is TRBV30, the J call TRBJ1-1, with TRBD1 matching over 9 bases. The CDR3 is made up of 12 amino acids. V was clipped by 8 bases and J by 0 bases; unmatched bases: 1. Germline-derived CDR1 and CDR2 are GTSNPN and SVGIG (reference sequence). The CDR3 coding sequence is TGTGCCGGGGACAGGGTGAACACTGAAGCTTTCTTT. Amino acid sequence: CAGDRVNTEAFF.

In DNA form, the CDR3 reads TGTGCCAGCAGCAGACAGGGAGCAACTAATGAAAAACTGTTTTTT. Translation: CASSRQGATNEKLFF. The chain has TRBV5-8 and TRBJ1-4, with TRBD1 matching 7 bases. CDR1 is SGHTS, CDR2 YDEGEE, per germline. J lost 0 bases, V lost 4 bases, and 3 bases had no gene match. This CDR3 has 15 residues.

This clone turned up a few times. The chain has TRBV7-2 and TRBJ2-1; 8 nucleotides match TRBD2. J lost 4 bases, V lost 5 bases, and 7 bases had no gene match. Germline values: CDR1 SGHTA, CDR2 FQGNSA. This CDR3 is built from 15 residues. For the CDR3, the DNA is TGTGCCAGCAGCACGAGCGGGGGCCGTTACAATGAGCAGTTCTTC. Translating gives CASSTSGGRYNEQFF.

The chain is built from TRBV2 and TRBJ2-4; 8 positions match TRBD1. The CDR3 is 13 amino acids. The trim removed 8 bases at V and 2 bases at J, leaving 2 bases unmatched. The germline CDR1 and CDR2 sequences are SNHLY and FYNNEI. The CDR3 DNA is TGTGCCAGCCGGACAGGGCCCAAAAACATTCAGTACTTC. It specifies CASRTGPKNIQYF.

The V call is TRBV6-4, the J call TRBJ2-3, with 10 bases aligning to TRBD2. Germline-derived CDR1 and CDR2 are MRHNA and SNTAGT. This CDR3 spans 16 amino acids. Germline trimming cut 5 bases from V and 4 bases from J; bases unmatched to any gene: 9. CDR3 nucleotides: TGTGCCAGCAGTCTCGAAGCGGGGGGGACTTCAGATACGCAGTATTTT. Translated, it gives CASSLEAGGTSDTQYF.

Comments on this clone: At one of its ends the junction is not consistent with the germline gene, which may arise from a read error. The V and J genes are TRBV7-2 and TRBJ1-4; 7 bases align to TRBD1. This CDR3 contains 15 residues. CDR1 is SGHTA and CDR2 is FQGNSA in the germline V gene. The CDR3 reads CASSIARGTNEKLFF. CDR3 nucleotide sequence: TGTGCCAGCAGCATAGCCAGGGGGACTAATGAAAAACTGTTTTTT.

V usage is TRBV7-9 and J usage is TRBJ1-6; the D gene is possibly TRBD1 (5 bases). V was shortened by 7 bases and J by 10 bases, with 17 bases between the two germline ends. This CDR3 is 14 amino acids long. Germline V CDR1 and CDR2: SEHNR, FQNEAQ (reference sequence). CDR3 in amino acids: CASTAGQGDSPLHF. For the CDR3, the DNA is TGTGCCAGCACCGCGGGGCAGGGTGACTCACCCCTCCACTTT. Full variable domain (rest looked up from reference TRBV7-9 and TRBJ1-6): DTGVSQNPRHKITKRGQNVTFRCDPISEHNRLYWYRQTLGQGPEFLTYFQNEAQLEKSRLLSDRFSAERPKGSFSTLEIQRTEQGDSAMYLCASTAGQGDSPLHFGNGTRLTVT.